This T cell receptor beta chain was captured by sequencing in a study of blood T cell repertoires in COVID-19. For the study at large: The United States, Italy and Spain provided the acute and convalescent COVID-19 samples. In each case, the material was cDNA or gDNA derived from T cells, B-cell-depleted T cells, or PBMCs.

A remark on this clone: Additional DNA sequences in this sample encode the identical CDR3.

Per the original methods: Amplified reference gene primers provided the basis for estimating nucleated cell counts. Some clones are missing from TCRdb's copy, which holds only in-frame ones; the method was immunoSEQ multiplex PCR. Clonal size and the V and J genes are those of that table, whereas D and trimming came from the DNA. In the table there are fewer than 300,000 clones, around 89% of which are singletons. The length of the CDR3 is 15 residues. CDR1 and CDR2 (germline): KGHSH, LQKENI. The V and J ends lost 3 bases and 0 bases respectively, with 9 bases between them. The sample taken for sequencing was peripheral blood. The chain links TRBV18 to TRBJ2-1; a possible D gene is TRBD1 (6 bases). The sequence derives from a woman aged 40-49 years who had recovered from COVID-19. The CDR3 DNA reads TGTGCCAGCTCACCCGGGACATCCTCCTACAATGAGCAGTTCTTC. This sequence encodes CASSPGTSSYNEQFF.